The sequence of this TCR beta chain was determined in a study of cytomegalovirus exposure and HLA in healthy donors. Primers: 60 Vbeta forward and 13 Jbeta reverse. Sequencing used immunoSEQ multiplex PCR; TCRdb keeps in-frame clones, though not all of them. The sample contains 200,000 to 250,000 clones, around 73% of which appear only once. The CDR3 length is 16 residues. The receptor was derived from a male donor in good health and CMV-seronegative. Sequenced sample: PBMCs. The chain carries TRBV21-1 and TRBJ1-5; TRBD1 is the table's D call, not checked against the DNA. TRBV21-1 is designated a pseudogene. The CDR3 sequence: CASSVSDRDSNQPQHF. CDR3 nucleotide sequence: TGTGCCAGCAGCGTTTCGGACAGGGATAGCAATCAGCCCCAGCATTTT.